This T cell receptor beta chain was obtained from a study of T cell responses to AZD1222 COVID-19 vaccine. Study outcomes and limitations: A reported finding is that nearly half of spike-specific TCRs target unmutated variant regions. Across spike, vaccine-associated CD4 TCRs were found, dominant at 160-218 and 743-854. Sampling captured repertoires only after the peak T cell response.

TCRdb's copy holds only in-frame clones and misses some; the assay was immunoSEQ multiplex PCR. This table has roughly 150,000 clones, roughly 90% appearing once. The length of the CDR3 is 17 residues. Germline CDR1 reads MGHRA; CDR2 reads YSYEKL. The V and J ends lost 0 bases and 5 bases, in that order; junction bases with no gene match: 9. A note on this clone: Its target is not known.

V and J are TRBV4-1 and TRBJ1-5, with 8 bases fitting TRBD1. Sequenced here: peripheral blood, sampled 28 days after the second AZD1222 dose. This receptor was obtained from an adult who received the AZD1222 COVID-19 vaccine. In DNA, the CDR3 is TGCGCCAGCAGCCAAGAGCGTGGGGACAGGCCATATCAGCCCCAGCATTTT. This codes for CASSQERGDRPYQPQHF.